The 22 T cell receptor beta chains reported below all come from one sample, sequenced in a study of post-analysis software for immune sequencing data. These receptors have no identified antigens. cDNA libraries of TCR beta carried unique molecular identifiers. MiXCR, run by TCRdb on the PCR reads, gives a single entry per CDR3 protein. The table includes roughly 540,000 distinct CDR3 sequences, approximately 34% detected once. Regarding the study as a whole: About 5 TRBV segments occurring more often in patients than controls included TRBV5-6, TRBV5-1 and TRBV20-1.

The material sequenced was blood. The receptors were gathered from a girl between 2 and 17 years old with multiple sclerosis.

This clonotype has just a few counts. This chain links TRBV5-1 with TRBJ1-5; 10 bases map to TRBD1. The CDR3 has 15 amino acids. Germline CDR1 and CDR2: SGHRS and YFSETQ. The V segment lost 4 bases and the J segment 5 bases; nucleotides outside the gene matches: 6. The chain's CDR3 is CASSLKGTGDQPQHF. In DNA form, the CDR3 reads TGCGCCAGCAGCCTAAAGGGGACAGGGGATCAGCCCCAGCATTTT.

This clonotype was detected only a few times. The chain carries TRBV7-2 and TRBJ1-6; 12 nucleotides match TRBD1. CDR1 and CDR2 from the germline V gene are SGHTA and FQGNSA. The CDR3 length is 16 residues. Trimming took 2 bases from V and 14 from J; bases not matched to a gene: 10. The CDR3 protein is CASSLRGTGGAVSLHF. As DNA, the CDR3 is TGTGCCAGCAGCTTACGCGGGACAGGGGGCGCGGTGTCCCTCCACTTT.

The chain employs TRBV7-2 and TRBJ2-3, with 8 bases that match TRBD2. CDR1 is SGHTA, CDR2 FQGNSA, per germline. Trimming cost V 5 bases and J 2 bases; bases outside gene matches: 3. The CDR3 is made up of 14 amino acids. For the CDR3, the DNA is TGTGCCAGCAGCGGACTAGCTCCCACAGATACGCAGTATTTT. Translation gives CASSGLAPTDTQYF.

This clonotype turned up a few times. V gene TRBV6-1 combines with J gene TRBJ2-5; D call uncertain. Germline V gene sequence: CDR1 MNHNS, CDR2 SASEGT. The V and J ends lost 2 bases and 2 bases respectively, with 3 bases between them. This CDR3 comprises 12 residues. CDR3 residues: CASSEYQETQYF. The CDR3 DNA is TGTGCCAGCAGTGAATATCAAGAGACCCAGTACTTC.

With regard to this clonotype: The junction does not match germline at one end; this may be a read error. The gene calls are TRBV7-2 and TRBJ1-2; D is possibly TRBD1 (5 bases). The CDR3 length is 14 residues. The germline gives CDR1 SGHTA, CDR2 FQGNSA. CDR3 sequence reads: CVSSSAGILYGYTF. As DNA, the CDR3 is TGTGTCAGCAGCTCCGCAGGGATCCTTTATGGCTACACCTTC.

The chain has TRBV12-3 or TRBV12-4 and TRBJ2-5, with TRBD2 matching 13 bases. After removal of 3 bases from V and 4 bases from J, the junction contained 8 bases not matched to a gene. The CDR3 contains 17 residues. This chain's CDR3 is CASSFLGLAGRAETQYF. CDR3 DNA sequence: TGTGCCAGCAGTTTCCTGGGACTAGCGGGGAGGGCAGAGACCCAGTACTTC.

The genes are TRBV7-9 and TRBJ2-5; D might be TRBD2 (6 bases). The CDR3 loop spans 16 amino acids. The germline V gene has CDR1 SEHNR and CDR2 FQNEAQ (reference sequence). V was trimmed by 4 bases and J by 1 base, leaving 16 bases between them. The CDR3 sequence is CASSSSLGRSQETQYF. In DNA, the CDR3 is TGTGCCAGCAGCTCCTCCCTGGGGAGGTCCCAAGAGACCCAGTACTTC.

The V and J genes are TRBV25-1 and TRBJ1-1; 9 bases are a match to TRBD1. The germline V gene has CDR1 MGHDK and CDR2 SYGVNS. The CDR3 length is 14 residues. J gave up 6 bases and V 5 bases, and 7 bases lay outside the gene matches. For the CDR3, the DNA is TGTGCCAGCAGTCCGACAGGGGGGTTCGCTGAAGCTTTCTTT. This codes for CASSPTGGFAEAFF. Using reference TRBV25-1 and TRBJ1-1 for the parts outside the CDR3, the full variable domain is EADIYQTPRYLVIGTGKKITLECSQTMGHDKMYWYQQDPGMELHLIHYSYGVNSTEKGDLSSESTVSRIRTEHFPLTLESARPSHTSQYLCASSPTGGFAEAFFGQGTRLTVV.

DNA of the CDR3: TGTGCCAGCAGTTTGACAGGGAGTCCCTTTTCCTTAGCCAAAAACATTCAGTACTTC. This sequence encodes CASSLTGSPFSLAKNIQYF. The chain couples TRBV12-3 or TRBV12-4 to TRBJ2-4; 7 nucleotides match TRBD1. V lost 3 bases, J lost 0 bases, and 14 bases stayed unmatched. This CDR3 region has 19 residues.

The chain has TRBV7-6 and TRBJ2-6; 10 bases map to TRBD1. The trim removed 0 bases at V and 1 base at J, leaving 9 bases unmatched. The CDR3 runs to 20 residues. Germline V lookup: CDR1 SGHVS, CDR2 FNYEAQ. CDR3 sequence reads: CASSLAGQGFSQSGANVLTF. CDR3 bases: TGTGCCAGCAGCTTAGCGGGACAGGGGTTTTCCCAATCTGGGGCCAACGTCCTGACTTTC. Complete variable domain (other parts from reference TRBV7-6 and TRBJ2-6): GAGVSQSPRYKVTKRGQDVALRCDPISGHVSLYWYRQALGQGPEFLTYFNYEAQQDKSGLPNDRFSAERPEGSISTLTIQRTEQRDSAMYRCASSLAGQGFSQSGANVLTFGAGSRLTVL.

This clonotype was seen a handful of times. V and J are TRBV29-1 and TRBJ2-2, with D hard to call. This CDR3 is built from 13 residues. The germline V gene has CDR1 SQVTM and CDR2 ANQGSEA. V dropped 4 bases and J dropped 4 bases, with 10 bases sitting between them. The CDR3, as DNA: TGCAGCGTTGGGCATGGGTCCACCGGGGAGCTGTTTTTT. This codes for CSVGHGSTGELFF.

This clonotype was found a few times. The V and J genes are TRBV6-5 and TRBJ1-2; tentatively, D is TRBD1 (5 bases). Trimming removed 8 bases from V and 6 bases from J, with 19 bases in between. Germline CDR1 and CDR2: MNHEY and SVGAGI. The CDR3 extends over 14 amino acids. This CDR3 is CASGLPGIANGYTF. As DNA, the CDR3 is TGTGCCAGCGGGCTTCCAGGGATTGCGAATGGCTACACCTTC.

The chain joins TRBV29-1 to TRBJ1-2, with D perhaps TRBD1 (5 bases). Germline lookup yields CDR1 SQVTM and CDR2 ANQGSEA. Trimming cost V 4 bases and J 4 bases, with 13 bases left between them. The CDR3 runs 13 residues. DNA of the CDR3: TGCAGCGTTGCCGCAGGGTCTTCCTATGGCTACACCTTC. It specifies CSVAAGSSYGYTF.

Comment on this clonotype: A read error may account for a junction end that differs from germline. This chain connects TRBV5-1 to TRBJ2-3, with 11 positions matching TRBD2. The CDR3 covers 16 residues. In germline, CDR1 is SGHRS, CDR2 YFSETQ. CDR3 DNA: TGCGCCGGCAGCTCTCGGGTAGCGGGGGGGCAGGATACGCAGTATTTT. This sequence encodes CAGSSRVAGGQDTQYF.

The gene calls are TRBV28 and TRBJ1-1; D is undetermined. Germline CDR1 is MDHEN and CDR2 is SYDVKM. The germline V and J ends were trimmed by 2 bases and 6 bases, with 16 bases remaining between them. The CDR3 is 15 amino acids. The CDR3 region is CASSLDVSQVPEAFF. The CDR3 coding sequence is TGTGCCAGCAGTTTAGATGTAAGCCAGGTCCCTGAAGCTTTCTTT.

J is TRBJ1-1 and V is TRBV7-9; no clear D. The CDR3 covers 13 residues. Germline V gene lookup returns CDR1 SEHNR and CDR2 FQNEAQ (reference sequence). V was trimmed by 5 bases and J by 11 bases, leaving 18 bases between them. The CDR3 protein is CASSPGSRVQAFF. CDR3 bases: TGTGCCAGCAGCCCGGGATCGAGGGTACAGGCTTTCTTT.

This clonotype was recorded at least ten times. The CDR3: CASSLAGPYEQYF. Here the CDR3 DNA reads TGTGCCAGCAGTTTAGCAGGCCCCTACGAGCAGTACTTC. The genes are TRBV27 and TRBJ2-7; D unresolved. The V end lost 2 bases, the J end lost 2 bases, and 7 bases lay between the germline ends. Germline V gene lookup returns CDR1 MNHEY and CDR2 SMNVEV (reference sequence). The CDR3 has 13 amino acids.

The chain joins TRBV20-1 to TRBJ2-1; TRBD2 agrees at 15 bases. The length of the CDR3 is 19 residues. V lost 6 bases and J lost 0; bases outside the gene matches: 12. Germline CDR1 and CDR2: DFQATT and SNEGSKA (reference sequence). The CDR3 protein is CSAPGGLAGGPSSYNEQFF. The CDR3 DNA is TGCAGTGCCCCGGGTGGACTAGCGGGGGGGCCGTCCTCCTACAATGAGCAGTTCTTC.

The chain combines TRBV27 with TRBJ1-2, with 11 positions matching TRBD1. The CDR3 contains 15 residues. CDR1 MNHEY and CDR2 SMNVEV come from the germline V gene (reference sequence). V gave up 7 bases and J gave up 4 bases; unmatched junction bases: 8. The DNA for the CDR3 is TGTGCCAGCAAGACGAGGACAGGGGGCTTCTATGGCTACACCTTC. It codes for CASKTRTGGFYGYTF.

CDR3: CSAPPSGENDKQFF. The CDR3, as DNA: TGCAGTGCCCCCCCTAGCGGGGAGAACGACAAGCAGTTCTTC. The chain uses TRBV20-1 and TRBJ2-1; the match to TRBD2 covers 9 bases. Trimming removed 6 bases from V and 11 bases from J; junction bases left unmatched: 14. CDR1 DFQATT and CDR2 SNEGSKA come from the germline V gene (reference sequence). The CDR3 runs 14 residues.

This sequence joins TRBV6-6 and TRBJ2-7; D possibly corresponds to TRBD2 (6 bases). Trimming took 6 bases from V and 2 from J, leaving 17 bases between them. The V gene's germline CDR1 is MNHNY and CDR2 SVGAGI (reference sequence). The CDR3 loop spans 15 amino acids. CDR3 residues: CASSSREPIPYEQYF. CDR3 nucleotide sequence: TGTGCCAGCAGCTCACGGGAGCCGATCCCCTACGAGCAGTACTTC.

In the case of this clonotype: At one end, the junction sequence differs from germline, possibly due to a read error. The chain has TRBV7-9 and TRBJ2-5, with TRBD1 identical over 10 bases. The better agreement between TRBJ2-7 and the DNA end casts doubt on the J call. Germline V gene sequence: CDR1 SEHNR, CDR2 FQNEAQ (reference sequence). The CDR3 is 14 residues long. CDR3 residues: CASNLGQGAYEQYF. The CDR3 DNA is TGTGCCAGCAACTTAGGACAGGGGGCCTACGAGCAGTACTTC.